Listed below are T cell receptor beta chains from one sample, sequenced in a study of T-cell memory formation after mild COVID-19. Each CDR3 protein gets one entry after TCRdb re-called the 5' RACE reads with MiXCR. There are 40,000 to 60,000 distinct CDR3 sequences in the sample; 9.3% occur only once, and 12% lies in the top ten. Sequencing was done on a sample of PBMCs or a T cell subset sorted from them (not recorded which). These receptors were collected from an adult woman who had mild COVID-19 (a few samples of this study predate the infection). Cell type and time point are not known. Each CDR3 is given with its conserved first and last residue. D genes are given only for firm matches. Expanded clones get a size class; other rows say once, few or many, or leave the size out.

J: TRBJ1-1
V: TRBV30
length: 15
D: TRBD1
size: many
DNA: TGTGCCTGGAGTGTAGGCGGGACAGGGATAAATGAAGCTTTCTTT
CDR3: CAWSVGGTGINEAFF

J: TRBJ2-7
V: TRBV7-9
length: 12
D: .
size: .
DNA: TGTGCCAGCAGCCCAACTCCCTACGAGCAGTACTTC
CDR3: CASSPTPYEQYF

J: TRBJ1-3
V: TRBV7-9
length: 14
D: TRBD1
size: .
DNA: TGTGCCAGCAGCTTGACAGGGGCAGGAAACACCATATATTTT
CDR3: CASSLTGAGNTIYF

J: TRBJ2-2
V: TRBV3-1
length: 13
D: .
size: .
DNA: TGTGCCAGCAGACATCGGGGCACCAGGGAGCTGTTTTTT
CDR3: CASRHRGTRELFF

J: TRBJ2-7
V: TRBV6-6
length: 14
D: .
size: .
DNA: TGTGCCAGCAGTTACTCGCACACCTTCTACGAGCAGTACTTC
CDR3: CASSYSHTFYEQYF

J: TRBJ2-7
V: TRBV6-6
length: 16
D: .
size: few
DNA: TGTGCCAGCAGTTACTCGATTGTTGGCGGGGCCTACGAGCAGTACTTC
CDR3: CASSYSIVGGAYEQYF

J: TRBJ1-1
V: TRBV27
length: 15
D: .
size: .
DNA: TGTGCCAGCAGTGCTACAGGGTGGATGGGGACTGAAGCTTTCTTT
CDR3: CASSATGWMGTEAFF

J: TRBJ2-3
V: TRBV7-6
length: 13
D: .
size: many
DNA: TGTGCCAGCAGCCCCCGGGGCACAGATACGCAGTATTTT
CDR3: CASSPRGTDTQYF

J: TRBJ2-1
V: TRBV5-1
length: 17
D: TRBD1
size: many
DNA: TGCGCCAGCAGCCCCATATTGCCGGGACAGAGCTACAATGAGCAGTTCTTC
CDR3: CASSPILPGQSYNEQFF

J: TRBJ2-1
V: TRBV24-1
length: 16
D: TRBD2
size: many
DNA: TGTGCCACCAGTGATCGAAGCGGGGGGGTCTTTAATGAGCAGTTCTTC
CDR3: CATSDRSGGVFNEQFF

J: TRBJ2-1
V: TRBV4-2
length: 17
D: TRBD2
size: many
DNA: TGTGCCAGCAGCCCCCCGGGAGGGACTGGACGACGTAGTGAGCAGTTCTTC
CDR3: CASSPPGGTGRRSEQFF

J: TRBJ1-6
V: TRBV6-5
length: 14
D: TRBD1
size: .
DNA: TGTGCCAGCAGTTATGGACAGGGAAATTCACCCCTCCACTTT
CDR3: CASSYGQGNSPLHF

J: TRBJ2-2
V: TRBV6-1
length: 13
D: .
size: .
DNA: TGTGCCAGCAGACCAACGGGAACCGGGGAGCTGTTTTTT
CDR3: CASRPTGTGELFF

J: TRBJ2-3
V: TRBV20-1
length: 19
D: TRBD2
size: .
DNA: TGCAGTGCTAGAGATCTCAGGCGGGAGGGCCTAGATAGCACAGATACGCAGTATTTT
CDR3: CSARDLRREGLDSTDTQYF

J: TRBJ1-2
V: TRBV20-1
length: 12
D: .
size: .
DNA: TGCAGTGGTATGGGCAACGAGTATGGCTACACCTTC
CDR3: CSGMGNEYGYTF

J: TRBJ2-5
V: TRBV7-9
length: 13
D: .
size: many
DNA: TGTGCCAGCAGGAACAGGGAGGAGGAGACCCAGTACTTC
CDR3: CASRNREEETQYF

J: TRBJ2-5
V: TRBV7-2
length: 16
D: .
size: many
DNA: TGTGCCAGCAGCTTATTTCGGCGGGGAGCAGGAGAGACCCAGTACTTC
CDR3: CASSLFRRGAGETQYF

J: TRBJ1-2
V: TRBV4-1
length: 17
D: TRBD1
size: many
DNA: TGCGCCAGCAGCCAAGAAGCAGGGGGCTCCATCGACTATGGCTACACCTTC
CDR3: CASSQEAGGSIDYGYTF

J: TRBJ1-4
V: TRBV7-2
length: 14
D: .
size: few
DNA: TGTGCCAGCAGCCCACCAGTAGAGGGATTTGGACTGTTTTTT
CDR3: CASSPPVEGFGLFF

J: TRBJ1-5
V: TRBV6-1
length: 18
D: TRBD1
size: .
DNA: TGTGCCAGCAGGCCCGGGACAGGGCCCATCGGTAGCAATCAGCCCCAGCATTTT
CDR3: CASRPGTGPIGSNQPQHF

J: TRBJ1-4
V: TRBV4-1
length: 15
D: .
size: .
DNA: TGCGCCAGCAGCCAAGACGACAGGCCCTTGGAAAAACTGTTTTTT
CDR3: CASSQDDRPLEKLFF

J: TRBJ2-3
V: TRBV2
length: 16
D: TRBD2
size: .
DNA: TGTGCCAGCAGGATCGGACTAGCGGGAGTCTCGAATACGCAGTATTTT
CDR3: CASRIGLAGVSNTQYF

J: TRBJ1-2
V: TRBV21-1
length: 15
D: .
size: .
DNA: TGTGCCAGCAGCAACTCCCAAGTTGAAAACTATGGCTACACCTTC
CDR3: CASSNSQVENYGYTF

J: TRBJ1-4
V: TRBV4-2
length: 16
D: TRBD1
size: few
DNA: TGTGCCAGCAGCCCGTGGACAGGGGGAACTAATGAAAAACTGTTTTTT
CDR3: CASSPWTGGTNEKLFF

J: TRBJ2-3
V: TRBV5-1
length: 17
D: .
size: few
DNA: TGCGCCAGCAGCTCGGGTTCGGCATCCCCCCGCACAGATACGCAGTATTTT
CDR3: CASSSGSASPRTDTQYF

J: TRBJ2-2
V: TRBV20-1
length: 14
D: TRBD2
size: many
DNA: TGCAGTGCCAAGCGGGAGGGCCCCACCGGGGAGCTGTTTTTT
CDR3: CSAKREGPTGELFF

J: TRBJ2-5
V: TRBV20-1
length: 14
D: .
size: few
DNA: TGCAGTGCTAGAGATGGGGGCCCTCTCGAGACCCAGTACTTC
CDR3: CSARDGGPLETQYF

J: TRBJ2-7
V: TRBV27
length: 16
D: .
size: many
DNA: TGTGCCAGCAGTATTGATCCCAACAGGGCGGTGAACTCGGAGTACTTC
CDR3: CASSIDPNRAVNSEYF

J: TRBJ1-2
V: TRBV20-1
length: 12
D: .
size: .
DNA: TGCAGTGCTTCTCCAGGAAACTATGGCTACACCTTC
CDR3: CSASPGNYGYTF

J: TRBJ2-5
V: TRBV7-9
length: 15
D: TRBD1
size: .
DNA: TGTGCCAGCACCTCGGGACAGTTCTACCAAGAGACCCAGTACTTC
CDR3: CASTSGQFYQETQYF

J: TRBJ2-7
V: TRBV19
length: 13
D: .
size: few
DNA: TGTGCCAGTAGTAGCCGGGGTCCAAACGAGCAGTACTTC
CDR3: CASSSRGPNEQYF

J: TRBJ2-1
V: TRBV11-2
length: 13
D: TRBD2
size: few
DNA: TGTGCCAGCAGCCCTCGCCTAGCGGGGGAGCAGTTCTTC
CDR3: CASSPRLAGEQFF

J: TRBJ2-2
V: TRBV20-1
length: 14
D: .
size: .
DNA: TGCAGTGCCCGCGGTGGGAGGAACACCGGGGAGCTGTTTTTT
CDR3: CSARGGRNTGELFF

J: TRBJ2-4
V: TRBV6-6
length: 13
D: .
size: few
DNA: TGTGCCAGCAGTCCCCCGACGGGAGACATTCAGTACTTC
CDR3: CASSPPTGDIQYF

J: TRBJ1-1
V: TRBV12-3/TRBV12-4
length: 16
D: .
size: few
DNA: TGTGCCAGCAGCTTTTCATTGCTGGGGCGCCGCCCTGAAGCTTTCTTT
CDR3: CASSFSLLGRRPEAFF

J: TRBJ2-7
V: TRBV12-3/TRBV12-4
length: 16
D: TRBD1
size: .
DNA: TGTGCCAGCAGTCCGGAATTCCGGGACAGAAGATACGAGCAGTACTTC
CDR3: CASSPEFRDRRYEQYF

J: TRBJ1-1
V: TRBV20-1
length: 13
D: .
size: few
DNA: TGCAGTGCTCTACAGGACAGGAACACTGAAGCTTTCTTT
CDR3: CSALQDRNTEAFF

J: TRBJ2-7
V: TRBV30
length: 21
D: TRBD2
size: .
DNA: TGTGCCTGGAGTGTAAGGCCCCCGGGACTAGCGGGAGTTGGCGGCTCCTACGAGCAGTACTTC
CDR3: CAWSVRPPGLAGVGGSYEQYF

J: TRBJ2-3
V: TRBV15
length: 16
D: TRBD2
size: .
DNA: TGTGCCACCAGCAGAGTAGCGGGAGTTGGCACAGATACGCAGTATTTT
CDR3: CATSRVAGVGTDTQYF

J: TRBJ2-2
V: TRBV4-3
length: 15
D: .
size: many
DNA: TGCGCCAGCAGCCTAAGACGAGGTTTGACCGGGGAGCTGTTTTTT
CDR3: CASSLRRGLTGELFF

J: TRBJ2-1
V: TRBV6-2/TRBV6-3
length: 15
D: .
size: .
DNA: TGTGCCAGCAGTTATTTCAGGGGCCGGAGACCTGAGCAGTTCTTC
CDR3: CASSYFRGRRPEQFF

J: TRBJ1-2
V: TRBV12-2
length: 17
D: .
size: few
DNA: TGTGCAAGTCGCTTGGCGAATCGTCGGCGGGGGACCTATGGCTACACCTTC
CDR3: CASRLANRRRGTYGYTF

J: TRBJ1-1
V: TRBV4-3
length: 14
D: TRBD1
size: .
DNA: TGCGCCAGCAGCCAAGTGGACAGGGACACTGAAGCTTTCTTT
CDR3: CASSQVDRDTEAFF

J: TRBJ2-4
V: TRBV2
length: 18
D: TRBD2
size: many
DNA: TGTGCCAGCAGTCTTACCGATGGGCTAGCGGGAGTAACTAACATTCAGTACTTC
CDR3: CASSLTDGLAGVTNIQYF

J: TRBJ2-3
V: TRBV12-3/TRBV12-4
length: 15
D: TRBD2
size: few
DNA: TGTGCCAGCAGTTATAGCGGGAGTCGGACAGATACGCAGTATTTT
CDR3: CASSYSGSRTDTQYF

J: TRBJ2-3
V: TRBV5-5
length: 15
D: TRBD2
size: many
DNA: TGTGCCAGCAGCTTGACTAGCGGGGGGGCCGGCACGCAGTATTTT
CDR3: CASSLTSGGAGTQYF

J: TRBJ1-1
V: TRBV4-1
length: 18
D: TRBD1
size: many
DNA: TGCGCCAGCAGCCAATACTCCGGGACAGGGGGCCTGAGCACTGAAGCTTTCTTT
CDR3: CASSQYSGTGGLSTEAFF

J: TRBJ2-7
V: TRBV4-2
length: 15
D: TRBD1
size: many
DNA: TGTGCCAGCAGCCGAGAACCACAGGGGGCGGGTGAGCAGTACTTC
CDR3: CASSREPQGAGEQYF

J: TRBJ1-1
V: TRBV4-2
length: 16
D: TRBD1
size: many
DNA: TGTGCCAGCAGCCAAGATCATACAGGGGCAGGGGCTGAAGCTTTCTTT
CDR3: CASSQDHTGAGAEAFF

J: TRBJ2-1
V: TRBV7-2
length: 18
D: TRBD2
size: many
DNA: TGTGCCAGCCGCGGACTAGCGGGGGGGCCTAGCTCCTACAATGAGCAGTTCTTC
CDR3: CASRGLAGGPSSYNEQFF

J: TRBJ2-7
V: TRBV12-3/TRBV12-4
length: 14
D: TRBD2
size: few
DNA: TGTGCCAGCAACCTAGCGGGAGTATCCTACGAGCAGTACTTC
CDR3: CASNLAGVSYEQYF

J: TRBJ2-1
V: TRBV11-3
length: 14
D: .
size: few
DNA: TGTGCCAGCAGACCCCAGGGAGACGGCAATGAGCAGTTCTTC
CDR3: CASRPQGDGNEQFF

J: TRBJ1-3
V: TRBV6-6
length: 10
D: .
size: many
DNA: TGTGCCAGCAGCGACAGATCCATATATTTT
CDR3: CASSDRSIYF

J: TRBJ2-6
V: TRBV12-3/TRBV12-4
length: 18
D: .
size: many
DNA: TGTGCCAGCAGTTCGGGACCTACTAGGGGATCTGGGGCCAACGTCCTGACTTTC
CDR3: CASSSGPTRGSGANVLTF

J: TRBJ1-2
V: TRBV20-1
length: 13
D: TRBD1
size: .
DNA: TGCAGTGCTCGGGACAGGGAAAACTATGGCTACACCTTC
CDR3: CSARDRENYGYTF